Given below is one TCR beta chain in context. Its antigen remains unidentified. The source of the sample is a study of beta chain features in type 1 diabetes. Overall study results and limits: Among patients with Type 1 diabetes, TCRB CDR3s were moderately but significantly shorter in every one of the four CD4+ subsets. For type 1 diabetes patients, VDJ junctions showed fewer insertions and more deletions.

The CDR3 spans 13 residues. CDR1 is MGHRA and CDR2 is YSYEKL in the germline V gene. The trim removed 3 bases at V and 5 bases at J, leaving 2 bases unmatched. The entirety of the isolated RNA underwent reverse transcription, so expressed TCRB transcripts were sequenced. The method was immunoSEQ multiplex PCR; TCRdb's version includes in-frame clones alone and lacks a portion of them. The sample shows 150,000 to 170,000 clones, 10% of them seen only once. This TCR derives from a man in his thirties or forties with type 1 diabetes. The chain combines TRBV4-1 with TRBJ1-1; the match to TRBD1 covers 8 bases. The sequenced sample was central memory CD4+ T cells from blood. The CDR3 DNA reads as TGCGCCAGCAGCCAGCGGACAGGGACTGAAGCTTTCTTT. Protein: CASSQRTGTEAFF.